The 2 T cell receptor beta chains below all came from one sample that was sequenced in a study of CD8+CD57+ T cells in acquired aplastic anemia. Sequencing involved patients with CD8+CD57+ cell expansion previously shown by flow cytometry. The template for TCR beta VDJ and CDR3 sequence profiling was genomic DNA. TCRdb itself ran the reads through MiXCR, one entry per CDR3 protein. This sample has roughly 250,000 distinct CDR3 sequences, with approximately 86% found just once. Sequencing was done on a sample of sorted CD4+, CD8+, or CD8+CD57+ T cells (not recorded which) from PBMCs. Receptors were obtained from a human donor with aplastic anemia.

This clonotype was seen more than once but under ten times. The chain couples TRBV7-2 to TRBJ2-5; TRBD1 agrees at 8 bases. In germline, CDR1 is SGHTA, CDR2 FQGNSA. CDR3 size: 14 residues. Unmatched junction bases numbered 4, after V lost 4 bases and J lost 3 bases. CDR3 sequence (DNA): TGTGCCAGCAGCTCGACAGGGGAGAAAGAGACCCAGTACTTC. Translating gives CASSSTGEKETQYF.

V gene TRBV9 combines with J gene TRBJ2-5; D possibly corresponds to TRBD2 (7 bases). This CDR3 contains 14 residues. Germline assignment: CDR1 SGDLS and CDR2 YYNGEE. V was clipped by 4 bases and J by 11 bases, with 21 bases between them. The chain's CDR3 is CASSRGGFRGEQYF. The CDR3 DNA follows: TGTGCCAGCAGCAGGGGGGGCTTCCGGGGAGAGCAGTACTTC.